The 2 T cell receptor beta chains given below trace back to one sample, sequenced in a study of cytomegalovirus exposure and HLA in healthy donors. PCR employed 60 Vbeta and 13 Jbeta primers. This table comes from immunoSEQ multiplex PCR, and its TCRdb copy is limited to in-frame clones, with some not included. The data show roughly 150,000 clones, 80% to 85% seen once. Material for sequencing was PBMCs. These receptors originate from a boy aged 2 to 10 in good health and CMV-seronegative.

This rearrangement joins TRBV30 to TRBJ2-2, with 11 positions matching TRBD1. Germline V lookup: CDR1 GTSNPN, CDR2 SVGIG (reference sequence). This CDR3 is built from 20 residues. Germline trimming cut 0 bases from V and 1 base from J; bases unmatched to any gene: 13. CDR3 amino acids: CAWSVQGQGDLPLNTGELFF. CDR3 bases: TGTGCCTGGAGTGTACAGGGACAGGGGGATCTCCCATTGAACACCGGGGAGCTGTTTTTT.

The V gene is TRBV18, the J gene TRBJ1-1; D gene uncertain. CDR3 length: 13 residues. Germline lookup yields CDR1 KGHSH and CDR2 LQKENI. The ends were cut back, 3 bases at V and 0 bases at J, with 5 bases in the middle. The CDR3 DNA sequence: TGTGCCAGCTCACCCCAGTTGAACACTGAAGCTTTCTTT. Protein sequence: CASSPQLNTEAFF.